Here is one T cell receptor beta chain with its context. Its antigen is currently unknown. J lost 8 bases, V lost 4 bases, and 8 bases had no gene match. This CDR3 region has 13 residues. The germline V gene encodes CDR1 MNHEY and CDR2 SVGAGI. The data were taken from a study of shared clonotypes between healthy human individuals. The assay was immunoSEQ multiplex PCR, and TCRdb's table has in-frame clones only and misses some. The sample gives approximately 350,000 clones, 96% of which show up once; approximately 0.32% is in the top ten. Study findings and constraints: Non-shared clonotypes had lower generation probabilities than clonotypes shared by all four sorted-subset donors.

This receptor was obtained from a man aged 30 to 39 in good health. The sequenced sample was memory CD8+ T cells sorted from blood. Sample subset: CD45RO+ cells pooled with CCR7-negative TemRA cells. This chain connects TRBV6-5 to TRBJ2-7; 7 bases match TRBD2. CDR3 in amino acids: CASSSGGRGKQYF. CDR3 nucleotide sequence: TGTGCCAGCAGTTCGGGAGGCCGGGGCAAGCAGTACTTC.